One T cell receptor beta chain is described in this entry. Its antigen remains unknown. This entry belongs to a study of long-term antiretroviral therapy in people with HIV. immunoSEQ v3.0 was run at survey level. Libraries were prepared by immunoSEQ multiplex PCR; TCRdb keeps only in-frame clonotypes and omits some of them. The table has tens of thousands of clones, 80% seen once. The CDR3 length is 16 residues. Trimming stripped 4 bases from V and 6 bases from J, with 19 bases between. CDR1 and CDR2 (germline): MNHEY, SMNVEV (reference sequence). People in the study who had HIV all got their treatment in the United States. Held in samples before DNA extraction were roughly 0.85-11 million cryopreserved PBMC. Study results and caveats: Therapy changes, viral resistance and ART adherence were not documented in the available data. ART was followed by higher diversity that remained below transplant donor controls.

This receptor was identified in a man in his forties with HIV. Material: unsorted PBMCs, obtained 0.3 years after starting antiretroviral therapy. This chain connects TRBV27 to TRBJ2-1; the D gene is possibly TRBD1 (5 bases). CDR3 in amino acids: CASSSMRPRQSNEQFF. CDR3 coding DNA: TGTGCCAGCAGTTCTATGAGACCCAGACAGTCCAATGAGCAGTTCTTC.